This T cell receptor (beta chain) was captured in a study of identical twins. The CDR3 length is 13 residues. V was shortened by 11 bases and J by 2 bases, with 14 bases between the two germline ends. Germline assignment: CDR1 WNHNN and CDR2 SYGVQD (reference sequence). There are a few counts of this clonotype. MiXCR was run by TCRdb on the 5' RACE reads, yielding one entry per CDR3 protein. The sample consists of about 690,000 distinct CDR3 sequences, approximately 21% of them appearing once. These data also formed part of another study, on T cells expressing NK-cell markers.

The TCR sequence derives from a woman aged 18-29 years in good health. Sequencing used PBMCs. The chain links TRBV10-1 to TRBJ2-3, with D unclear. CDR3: CAAKGFDTDTQYF. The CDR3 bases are TGCGCCGCGAAGGGCTTCGACACAGATACGCAGTATTTT.